This T cell receptor (beta chain) was documented in a study of blood T cell repertoires in COVID-19. Study overall: The United States, Italy and Spain provided the acute and convalescent COVID-19 samples. PBMCs, B-cell-depleted T cells, or T cells were the source of the cDNA or gDNA that made up the material.

Comment on this clone: Other DNA variants within this sample encode the same CDR3.

Per germline, CDR1 SGDLS and CDR2 YYNGEE. V lost 3 bases, J lost 4 bases, and 7 bases lay in between. The CDR3 runs 13 residues. In the original analysis: From reference gene primer amplification, estimates of nucleated cell counts were derived. Profiled with immunoSEQ multiplex PCR; TCRdb holds only in-frame clones, not every one. The V and J calls and clone size were taken over from that table, and D and trimming were inferred from the DNA. The sample contains approximately 250,000 clones, approximately 81% of which appear only once. Sequenced sample: peripheral blood. The chain uses TRBV9 and TRBJ2-2; no firm D call. The sequence was obtained from a man aged 60-69 years with acute or convalescent COVID-19. CDR3 in DNA: TGTGCCAGCAGCGCGAGAGGCACCGGGGAGCTGTTTTTT. It yields the protein CASSARGTGELFF.